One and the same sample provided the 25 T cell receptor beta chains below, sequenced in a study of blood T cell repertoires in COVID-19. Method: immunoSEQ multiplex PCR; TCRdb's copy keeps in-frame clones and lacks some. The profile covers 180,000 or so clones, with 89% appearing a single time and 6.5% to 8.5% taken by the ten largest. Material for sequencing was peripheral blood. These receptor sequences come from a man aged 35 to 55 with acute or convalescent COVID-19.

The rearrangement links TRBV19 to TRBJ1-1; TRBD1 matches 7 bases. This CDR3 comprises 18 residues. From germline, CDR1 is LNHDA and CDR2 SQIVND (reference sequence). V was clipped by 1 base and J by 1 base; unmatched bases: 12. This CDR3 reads CASSIGTPTGAPNTEAFF. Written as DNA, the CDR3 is TGTGCCAGTAGTATAGGGACCCCTACAGGGGCTCCGAACACTGAAGCTTTCTTT.

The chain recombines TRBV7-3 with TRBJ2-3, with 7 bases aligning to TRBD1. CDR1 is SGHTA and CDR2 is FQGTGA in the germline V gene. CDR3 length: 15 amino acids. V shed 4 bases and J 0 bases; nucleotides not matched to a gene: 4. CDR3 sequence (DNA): TGTGCCAGCAGCTCACAGGGGAAGAGCACAGATACGCAGTATTTT. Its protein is CASSSQGKSTDTQYF.

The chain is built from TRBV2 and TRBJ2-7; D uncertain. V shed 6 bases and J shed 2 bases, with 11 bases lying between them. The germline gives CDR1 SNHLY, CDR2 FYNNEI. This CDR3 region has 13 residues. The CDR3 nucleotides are TGTGCCAGCAGCTTGACACTCCCCTACGAGCAGTACTTC. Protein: CASSLTLPYEQYF.

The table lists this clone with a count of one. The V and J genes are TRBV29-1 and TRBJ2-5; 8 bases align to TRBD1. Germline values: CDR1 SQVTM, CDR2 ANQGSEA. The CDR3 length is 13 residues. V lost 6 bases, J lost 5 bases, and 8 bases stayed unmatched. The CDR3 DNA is TGCAGCGTGGCGCAGGGGGCGCAGGAGACCCAGTACTTC. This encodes CSVAQGAQETQYF.

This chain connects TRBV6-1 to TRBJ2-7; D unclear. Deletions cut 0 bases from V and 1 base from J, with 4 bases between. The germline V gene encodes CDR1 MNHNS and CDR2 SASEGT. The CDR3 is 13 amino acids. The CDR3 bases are TGTGCCAGCAGTGAAGCGGAGTCCTACGAGCAGTACTTC. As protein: CASSEAESYEQYF.

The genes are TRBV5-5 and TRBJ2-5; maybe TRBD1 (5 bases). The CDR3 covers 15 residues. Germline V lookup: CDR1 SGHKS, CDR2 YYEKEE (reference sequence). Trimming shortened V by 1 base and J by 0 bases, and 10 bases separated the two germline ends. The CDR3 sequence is CASSLTGRYQETQYF. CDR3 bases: TGTGCCAGCAGCTTGACAGGAAGGTACCAAGAGACCCAGTACTTC.

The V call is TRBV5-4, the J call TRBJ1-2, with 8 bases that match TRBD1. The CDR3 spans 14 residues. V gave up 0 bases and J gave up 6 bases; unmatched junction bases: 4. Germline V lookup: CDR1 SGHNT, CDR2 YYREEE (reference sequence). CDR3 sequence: CASSLETGGNGYTF. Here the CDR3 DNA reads TGTGCCAGCAGCTTGGAAACAGGGGGAAATGGCTACACCTTC.

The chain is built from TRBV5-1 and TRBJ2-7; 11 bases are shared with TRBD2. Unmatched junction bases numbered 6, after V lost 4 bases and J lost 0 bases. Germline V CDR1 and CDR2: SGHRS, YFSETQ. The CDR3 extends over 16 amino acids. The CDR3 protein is CASSPGLAAYSYEQYF. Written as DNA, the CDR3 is TGCGCCAGCAGCCCGGGACTAGCGGCGTACTCCTACGAGCAGTACTTC.

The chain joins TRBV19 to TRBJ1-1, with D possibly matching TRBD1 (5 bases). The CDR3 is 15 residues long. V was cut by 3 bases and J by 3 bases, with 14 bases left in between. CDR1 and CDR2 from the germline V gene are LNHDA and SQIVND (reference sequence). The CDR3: CASSIRGMGDTEAFF. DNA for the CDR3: TGTGCCAGTAGTATCCGGGGGATGGGTGACACTGAAGCTTTCTTT. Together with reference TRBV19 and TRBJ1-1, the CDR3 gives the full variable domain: DGGITQSPKYLFRKEGQNVTLSCEQNLNHDAMYWYRQDPGQGLRLIYYSQIVNDFQKGDIAEGYSVSREKKESFPLTVTSAQKNPTAFYLCASSIRGMGDTEAFFGQGTRLTVV.

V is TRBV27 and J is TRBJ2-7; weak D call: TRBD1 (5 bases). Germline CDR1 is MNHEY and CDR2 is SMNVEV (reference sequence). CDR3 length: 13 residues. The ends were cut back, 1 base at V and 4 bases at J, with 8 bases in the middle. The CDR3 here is CASSLLSGYEQYF. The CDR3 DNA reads TGTGCCAGCAGTTTATTATCAGGGTACGAGCAGTACTTC.

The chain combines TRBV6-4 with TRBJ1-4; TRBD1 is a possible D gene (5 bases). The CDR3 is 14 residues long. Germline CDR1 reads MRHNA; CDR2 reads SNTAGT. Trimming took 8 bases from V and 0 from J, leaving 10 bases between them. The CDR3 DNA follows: TGTGCCAGCGGGGGGAAGACAACTAATGAAAAACTGTTTTTT. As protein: CASGGKTTNEKLFF.

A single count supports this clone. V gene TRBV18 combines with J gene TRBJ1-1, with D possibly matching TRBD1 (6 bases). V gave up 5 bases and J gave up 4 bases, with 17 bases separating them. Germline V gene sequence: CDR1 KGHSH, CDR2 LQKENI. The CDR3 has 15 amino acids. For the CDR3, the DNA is TGTGCCAGCTCATCCAACACCAGGGGCGGCACTGAAGCTTTCTTT. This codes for CASSSNTRGGTEAFF.

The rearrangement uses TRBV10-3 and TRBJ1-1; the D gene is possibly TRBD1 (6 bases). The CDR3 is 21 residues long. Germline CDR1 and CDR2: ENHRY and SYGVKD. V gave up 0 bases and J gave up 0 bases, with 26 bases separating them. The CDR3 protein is CAISESRGYREGLGLNTEAFF. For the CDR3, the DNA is TGTGCCATCAGTGAGTCGAGGGGGTACAGGGAGGGGTTGGGGTTGAACACTGAAGCTTTCTTT.

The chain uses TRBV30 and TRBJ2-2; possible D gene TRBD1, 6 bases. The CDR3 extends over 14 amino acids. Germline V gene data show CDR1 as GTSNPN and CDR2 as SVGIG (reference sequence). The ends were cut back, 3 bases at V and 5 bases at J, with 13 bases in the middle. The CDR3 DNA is TGTGCCTGGAGCTACAGGGACCGAACCGGGGAGCTGTTTTTT. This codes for CAWSYRDRTGELFF.

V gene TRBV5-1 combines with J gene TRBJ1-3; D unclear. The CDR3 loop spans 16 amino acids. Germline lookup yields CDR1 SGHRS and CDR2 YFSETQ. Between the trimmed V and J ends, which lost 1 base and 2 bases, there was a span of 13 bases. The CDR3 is CASSLLEGGPGNTIYF. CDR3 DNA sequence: TGCGCCAGCAGCTTGTTGGAGGGCGGGCCTGGAAACACCATATATTTT.

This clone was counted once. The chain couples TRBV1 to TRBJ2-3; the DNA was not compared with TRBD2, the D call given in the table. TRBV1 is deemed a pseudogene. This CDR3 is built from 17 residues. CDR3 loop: CTSRPRSLAGVTDTQYF. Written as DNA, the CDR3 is TGCACCAGCAGACCAAGGTCACTAGCGGGGGTCACAGATACGCAGTATTTT.

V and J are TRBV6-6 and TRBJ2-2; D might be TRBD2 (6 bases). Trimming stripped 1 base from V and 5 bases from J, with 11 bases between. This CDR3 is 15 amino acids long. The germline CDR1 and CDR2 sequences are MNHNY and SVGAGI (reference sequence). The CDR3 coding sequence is TGTGCCAGCAGTTACTTGACTGGGGGGACCGGGGAGCTGTTTTTT. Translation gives CASSYLTGGTGELFF.

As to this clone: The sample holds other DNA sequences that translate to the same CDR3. CDR3 nucleotides: TGCGCCAGCAGCTTGGTTCTAGCGGGGGAGGAGACCCAGTACTTC. Protein: CASSLVLAGEETQYF. The V gene is TRBV5-1, the J gene TRBJ2-5; 10 bases are shared with TRBD2. The ends lost 0 bases at V and 5 bases at J; junction bases unmatched: 4. This CDR3 is built from 15 residues. In germline, CDR1 is SGHRS, CDR2 YFSETQ.

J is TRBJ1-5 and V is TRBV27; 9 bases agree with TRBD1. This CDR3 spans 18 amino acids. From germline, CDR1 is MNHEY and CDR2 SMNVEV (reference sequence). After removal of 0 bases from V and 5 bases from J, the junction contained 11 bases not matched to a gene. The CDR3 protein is CASSLSPPTGGLHQPQHF. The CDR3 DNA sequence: TGTGCCAGCAGTTTATCCCCCCCGACAGGGGGTTTACATCAGCCCCAGCATTTT.

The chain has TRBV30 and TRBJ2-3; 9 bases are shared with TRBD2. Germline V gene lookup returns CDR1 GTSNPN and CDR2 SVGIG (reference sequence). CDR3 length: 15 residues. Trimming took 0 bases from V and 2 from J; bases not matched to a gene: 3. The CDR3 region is CAWSVIAGVTDTQYF. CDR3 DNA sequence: TGTGCCTGGAGTGTAATAGCGGGGGTCACAGATACGCAGTATTTT.

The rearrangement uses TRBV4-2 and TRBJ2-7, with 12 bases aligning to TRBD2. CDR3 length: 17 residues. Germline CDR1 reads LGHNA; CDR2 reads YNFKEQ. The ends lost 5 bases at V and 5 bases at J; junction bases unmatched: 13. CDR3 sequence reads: CASSSGTSGPRVDEQYF. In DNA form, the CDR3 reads TGTGCCAGCAGCTCCGGGACTAGCGGGCCAAGAGTCGACGAGCAGTACTTC.

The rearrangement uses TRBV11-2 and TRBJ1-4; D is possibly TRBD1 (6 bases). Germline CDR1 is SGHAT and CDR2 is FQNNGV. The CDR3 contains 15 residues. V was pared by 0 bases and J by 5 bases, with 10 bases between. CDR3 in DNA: TGTGCCAGCAGCTTAGAGGGGGCCAGGAATGAAAAACTGTTTTTT. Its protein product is CASSLEGARNEKLFF. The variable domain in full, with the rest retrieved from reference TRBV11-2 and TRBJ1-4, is EAGVAQSPRYKIIEKRQSVAFWCNPISGHATLYWYQQILGQGPKLLIQFQNNGVVDDSQLPKDRFSAERLKGVDSTLKIQPAKLEDSAVYLCASSLEGARNEKLFFGSGTQLSVL.

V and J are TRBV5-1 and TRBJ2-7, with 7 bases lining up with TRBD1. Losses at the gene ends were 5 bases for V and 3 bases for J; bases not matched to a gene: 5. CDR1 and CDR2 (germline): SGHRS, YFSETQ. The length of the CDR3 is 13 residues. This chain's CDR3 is CASSLTGVYEQYF. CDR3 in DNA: TGCGCCAGCAGTCTCACAGGGGTCTACGAGCAGTACTTC.

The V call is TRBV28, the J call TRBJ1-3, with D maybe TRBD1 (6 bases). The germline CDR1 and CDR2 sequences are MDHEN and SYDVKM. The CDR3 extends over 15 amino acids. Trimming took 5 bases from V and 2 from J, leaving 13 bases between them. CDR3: CASSPEGVPGNTIYF. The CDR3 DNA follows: TGTGCCAGCAGTCCCGAGGGGGTCCCTGGAAACACCATATATTTT.

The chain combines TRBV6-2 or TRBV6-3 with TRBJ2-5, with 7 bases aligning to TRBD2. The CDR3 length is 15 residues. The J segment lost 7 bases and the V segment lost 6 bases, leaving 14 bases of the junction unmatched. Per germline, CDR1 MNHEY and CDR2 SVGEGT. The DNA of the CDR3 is TGTGCCAGCAGCCCCAGCGTGTTGAGCGGGGTGACCCAGTACTTC. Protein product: CASSPSVLSGVTQYF.